This T cell receptor (beta chain) was observed in a study of T cell changes during pregnancy in multiple sclerosis (dated by TCRdb to between 2018 and 2021). The study in broad terms: Changes in the T cell repertoire over the course of pregnancy were examined in this study in women with multiple sclerosis.

The library was obtained by the immunoSEQ multiplex PCR assay. The immuneACCESS repertoire file appears here via TCRdb, limited to in-frame rearrangements. These files lack a portion of the clones; in checked studies, under half of the deficit traces to unresolved V genes, and the cause of the others is not known. This sample is represented by 45,000 to 55,000 clones; about 91% of them were singletons. 0.75% to 1% of the sample comes from the top ten. The CDR3 sequence holds 14 residues, the cysteine and phenylalanine included. Just the 42-base CDR3 DNA is kept, in frame starting at base 1. Trimming at the junction amounts to 6 bases on V and 1 base on J, and the germline ends lie 11 bases apart. Per the germline V gene (reference sequence), MNHNY is the CDR1 and SVGAGI is the CDR2. In regard to this clone: Its antigen target is currently unknown. Base qualities are not provided; no much larger clone lies one nucleotide away.

The TCR comes from a female donor with multiple sclerosis, enrolled in a pregnancy study. The sequences come from peripheral blood, collected after pregnancy. In this chain, TRBV6-6 is recombined with TRBJ2-3; the D region possibly corresponds to TRBD1 (6 bases align). The nucleotide sequence is TGTGCCAGCAGCTGGGACACCCGCACAGATACGCAGTATTTT. Its translation is CASSWDTRTDTQYF.